This T cell receptor beta chain was sequenced during a study of blood T cells in healthy people across ages. To note about this clonotype: Antigen specificity is unknown.

The CDR3 is 14 amino acids. Germline-derived CDR1 and CDR2 are SGHTA and FQGNSA. With 4 bases clipped from V and 4 bases from J, the junction kept 3 bases outside the gene matches. Findings and limits, study-wide: The study could not conclusively compare naive and antigen-experienced cells, given its unsorted PBMCs. Aged donors had fewer naive CD4+ cells and lower diversity than long-lived donors.

A J-beta primer mix and a sample-barcoded 5' primer were used in a second PCR of roughly 6 to 12 cycles. From the 5' RACE reads, TCRdb called clonotypes with MiXCR, one entry per CDR3 protein. The data hold 1.5 million to 2 million distinct CDR3 sequences, with roughly 50% observed a single time. The clonotype comes from a woman aged 40 to 55 in good health. The V and J genes are TRBV7-2 and TRBJ1-4; 7 bases match TRBD1. Sequences were obtained from blood. This chain's CDR3 is CASSWDSSNEKLFF. Written as DNA, the CDR3 is TGTGCCAGCAGCTGGGACAGCAGTAATGAAAAACTGTTTTTT.